The 24 T cell receptor beta chains presented below share a single source sample, sequenced in a study of blood T cell repertoires in COVID-19. Profiled with immunoSEQ multiplex PCR; TCRdb holds only in-frame clones, not every one. This sample carries 60,000 to 90,000 clones, around 88% of them seen once, and the ten largest clones take 4% to 6%. Sequencing was done on a sample of peripheral blood. The source is an elderly woman with active or convalescent COVID-19.

V is TRBV18 and J is TRBJ2-3, with 8 bases fitting TRBD1. Germline CDR1 is KGHSH and CDR2 is LQKENI. CDR3 length: 16 residues. J gave up 1 base and V 4 bases, and 7 bases lay outside the gene matches. The CDR3 nucleotides read TGTGCCAGCTCACTCCCCGTGACAGGGGGCACAGATACGCAGTATTTT. It specifies CASSLPVTGGTDTQYF.

The chain is built from TRBV3-1 (or the pseudogene TRBV3-2) and TRBJ2-7; TRBD2 matches 8 bases. With V trimmed by 1 base and J by 3 bases, 5 bases remained unmatched. The CDR3 is 15 residues long. Germline CDR1 and CDR2: LGHDT and YNNKEL (reference sequence). DNA for the CDR3: TGTGCCAGCAGCCAAGGGGCGGGAGGCCACTACGAGCAGTACTTC. Its translation is CASSQGAGGHYEQYF.

The J gene is TRBJ1-2, the V gene TRBV5-6, with 7 bases identical to TRBD1. V gave up 3 bases and J gave up 7 bases; unmatched junction bases: 6. This CDR3 is built from 13 residues. Germline V CDR1 and CDR2: SGHDT, YYEEEE. Here the CDR3 DNA reads TGTGCCAGCAGCTCGACAGGGCGTTTTGGCTACACCTTC. Translating gives CASSSTGRFGYTF.

The J gene is TRBJ1-2, the V gene TRBV6-2 or TRBV6-3, with TRBD1 matching 9 bases. The V gene end was trimmed by 5 bases and the J gene end by 0 bases; junction bases not matched to a gene: 4. The CDR3 covers 15 residues. The germline V gene encodes CDR1 MNHEY and CDR2 SVGEGT. The CDR3 loop reads CASSPWTGANYGYTF. DNA for the CDR3: TGTGCCAGCAGTCCATGGACAGGGGCTAACTATGGCTACACCTTC.

V is TRBV7-8 and J is TRBJ2-5; 12 bases fit TRBD2. This CDR3 comprises 15 residues. J lost 5 bases, V lost 5 bases, and 6 bases had no gene match. Germline-derived CDR1 and CDR2 are SGHVS and FQNEAQ. CDR3 loop: CASSSTSGRWETQYF. The DNA of the CDR3 is TGTGCCAGCAGCAGCACTAGCGGGAGGTGGGAGACCCAGTACTTC. The full variable domain, rest sourced from reference TRBV7-8 and TRBJ2-5, is GAGVSQSPRYKVAKRGQDVALRCDPISGHVSLFWYQQALGQGPEFLTYFQNEAQLDKSGLPSDRFFAERPEGSVSTLKIQRTQQEDSAVYLCASSSTSGRWETQYFGPGTRLLVL.

The rearrangement links TRBV7-2 to TRBJ2-1, with D tentatively TRBD1 (5 bases). Trimming shortened V by 5 bases and J by 6 bases, and 17 bases separated the two germline ends. CDR1 and CDR2 (germline): SGHTA, FQGNSA. The length of the CDR3 is 15 residues. CDR3 nucleotides: TGTGCCAGCAGCCCGGAGTCAGGGATTGCCAATGAGCAGTTCTTC. It translates to CASSPESGIANEQFF.

The rearrangement links TRBV5-6 to TRBJ2-7, with a tentative D call TRBD1 (6 bases). The CDR3 is 14 residues long. The V and J ends lost 2 bases and 2 bases respectively, with 11 bases between them. Germline V gene data show CDR1 as SGHDT and CDR2 as YYEEEE. The CDR3 DNA follows: TGTGCCAGCAGCTTTTGGGGGCTGCCCTACGAGCAGTACTTC. Translated, it gives CASSFWGLPYEQYF.

This chain links TRBV2 with TRBJ1-4; no definite D call. Trimming removed 3 bases from V and 0 bases from J, with 5 bases in between. CDR1 SNHLY and CDR2 FYNNEI come from the germline V gene. There are 14 residues in the CDR3. The CDR3 spells CASSEATTNEKLFF. The CDR3 DNA sequence: TGTGCCAGCAGTGAGGCAACAACTAATGAAAAACTGTTTTTT.

This clone occurred once. This chain uses TRBV2 with TRBJ2-1; 7 bases fit TRBD1. The length of the CDR3 is 14 residues. With 5 bases clipped from V and 9 bases from J, the junction kept 10 bases outside the gene matches. Germline CDR1 is SNHLY and CDR2 is FYNNEI. This CDR3 reads CASSRQGTWGEQFF. For the CDR3, the DNA is TGTGCCAGCAGTCGACAGGGTACCTGGGGTGAGCAGTTCTTC.

The chain has TRBV7-2 and TRBJ1-2; 8 bases line up with TRBD1. The V segment lost 4 bases and the J segment 7 bases; nucleotides outside the gene matches: 5. Germline CDR1 SGHTA, CDR2 FQGNSA. The CDR3 length is 13 residues. CDR3: CASSSDRGGGYTF. As DNA, the CDR3 is TGTGCCAGCAGCTCAGACAGGGGTGGTGGCTACACCTTC.

The rearrangement joins TRBV27 to TRBJ2-1; the match to TRBD2 covers 8 bases. The CDR3 extends over 15 amino acids. After removal of 5 bases from V and 6 bases from J, the junction contained 9 bases not matched to a gene. The V gene's germline CDR1 is MNHEY and CDR2 SMNVEV (reference sequence). The CDR3 DNA sequence: TGTGCCAGCAGTCGCCCGGGACTAGGAGGCAATGAGCAGTTCTTC. It yields the protein CASSRPGLGGNEQFF.

The J gene is TRBJ2-5, the V gene TRBV15, with 9 bases identical to TRBD2. The CDR3 is made up of 16 amino acids. The junction had 7 bases not matched to a gene; V was cut back by 1 base and J by 4 bases. Germline loops: CDR1 LNHNV, CDR2 YYDKDF (reference sequence). The CDR3 sequence: CATSRGGSGSSETQYF. The CDR3 DNA follows: TGTGCCACCAGCAGAGGAGGTAGCGGGAGTTCAGAGACCCAGTACTTC.

The rearrangement joins TRBV28 to TRBJ1-1; the D is unclear. V was cut by 3 bases and J by 1 base, with 15 bases left in between. This CDR3 is 16 amino acids long. CDR1 is MDHEN, CDR2 SYDVKM, per germline. In DNA form, the CDR3 reads TGTGCCAGCAGTTTCCCCTCAAGGGAGCCGAACACTGAAGCTTTCTTT. It translates to CASSFPSREPNTEAFF. The full variable domain, rest sourced from reference TRBV28 and TRBJ1-1, is DVKVTQSSRYLVKRTGEKVFLECVQDMDHENMFWYRQDPGLGLRLIYFSYDVKMKEKGDIPEGYSVSREKKERFSLILESASTNQTSMYLCASSFPSREPNTEAFFGQGTRLTVV.

In its sample, this clone was seen a few times. The chain is built from TRBV12-3 or TRBV12-4 and TRBJ1-6; no clear D gene. Between the trimmed V and J ends, which lost 10 bases and 10 bases, there was a span of 14 bases. The CDR3 covers 12 residues. The CDR3: CAIGEGWSPLHF. CDR3 nucleotides: TGTGCCATCGGGGAGGGCTGGTCACCCCTCCACTTT.

A remark on this clone: The sample carries other DNA sequences with the same CDR3. This chain joins TRBV11-2 and TRBJ1-1, with a weak D call TRBD1 (6 bases). Trimming shortened V by 5 bases and J by 8 bases, and 18 bases separated the two germline ends. Germline V gene data show CDR1 as SGHAT and CDR2 as FQNNGV. This CDR3 comprises 14 residues. Here the CDR3 DNA reads TGTGCCAGCAGCGCAGGGGATAAGAGCACCGAAGCTTTCTTT. This translates into CASSAGDKSTEAFF.

The chain is built from TRBV19 and TRBJ2-3; TRBD1 is a possible D gene (6 bases). The CDR3 runs 15 residues. Trimming took off 3 bases at V and 1 base at J, with 11 bases between the two ends. Germline V gene data show CDR1 as LNHDA and CDR2 as SQIVND (reference sequence). CDR3 coding DNA: TGTGCCAGTAGTATCCTGGGGGCAGGCACAGATACGCAGTATTTT. Its protein product is CASSILGAGTDTQYF.

The chain employs TRBV5-6 and TRBJ1-5, with 7 bases identical to TRBD1. V gave up 4 bases and J gave up 6 bases; unmatched junction bases: 10. The CDR3 contains 15 residues. Germline loops: CDR1 SGHDT, CDR2 YYEEEE. CDR3: CASSTRGRNGQPQHF. The DNA of the CDR3 is TGTGCCAGCAGCACGAGGGGGCGCAATGGTCAGCCCCAGCATTTT. The full variable domain, with the rest looked up from reference TRBV5-6 and TRBJ1-5, is DAGVTQSPTHLIKTRGQQVTLRCSPKSGHDTVSWYQQALGQGPQFIFQYYEEEERQRGNFPDRFSGHQFPNYSSELNVNALLLGDSALYLCASSTRGRNGQPQHFGDGTRLSIL.

The chain is built from TRBV5-1 and TRBJ2-2; possibly TRBD1 for D (6 bases). From germline, CDR1 is SGHRS and CDR2 YFSETQ. V was cut by 7 bases and J by 6 bases, with 16 bases left in between. This CDR3 is built from 14 residues. The CDR3 DNA is TGCGCCAGCCGGCGAGCAGGGGAGTCCGGGGAGCTGTTTTTT. Amino acids: CASRRAGESGELFF.

The chain employs TRBV30 and TRBJ1-2, with D perhaps matching TRBD1 (5 bases). Trimming removed 2 bases from V and 8 bases from J, with 18 bases in between. CDR3 size: 14 residues. The germline V gene has CDR1 GTSNPN and CDR2 SVGIG (reference sequence). The CDR3 loop is CAWSTPGGFWGYTF. Here the CDR3 DNA reads TGTGCCTGGAGTACGCCCGGGGGATTTTGGGGCTACACCTTC.

The CDR3 nucleotides read TGCGCCAGCAGCCAAGACGATCCGGGTAGAACACCCCTCCACTTT. Translation gives CASSQDDPGRTPLHF. The chain joins TRBV4-1 to TRBJ1-6, with unresolved D. The germline gives CDR1 MGHRA, CDR2 YSYEKL. V was clipped by 0 bases and J by 11 bases, with 14 bases between them. The CDR3 is 15 amino acids.

The V and J genes are TRBV6-5 and TRBJ2-3, with 8 bases matching TRBD2. Germline CDR1 MNHEY, CDR2 SVGAGI. The CDR3 spans 15 residues. With V trimmed by 5 bases and J by 2 bases, 6 bases remained unmatched. CDR3 protein: CASSRSGVLTDTQYF. The CDR3 DNA is TGTGCCAGCAGTCGTAGCGGGGTACTCACAGATACGCAGTATTTT.

The rearrangement links TRBV28 to TRBJ1-1; the D is unclear. Looked up from germline, CDR1 is MDHEN and CDR2 is SYDVKM. Trimming took off 3 bases at V and 6 bases at J, with 11 bases between the two ends. CDR3 length equals 13 residues. CDR3 protein: CASSFSGRAEAFF. The CDR3 DNA follows: TGTGCCAGCAGTTTCTCTGGGAGGGCTGAAGCTTTCTTT.

The chain carries TRBV5-8 and TRBJ1-4; TRBD1 aligns across 10 bases. The germline V gene has CDR1 SGHTS and CDR2 YDEGEE. The CDR3 is made up of 17 amino acids. Trimming at V came to 6 bases and at J to 0 bases, leaving 8 bases not matched to a gene. The CDR3 DNA reads as TGTGCCAGCACCCGGGACAGGGGACCTGCAACTAATGAAAAACTGTTTTTT. This encodes CASTRDRGPATNEKLFF.

V usage is TRBV30 and J usage is TRBJ2-7; the match to TRBD1 covers 8 bases. This CDR3 comprises 13 residues. The V segment lost 0 bases and the J segment 5 bases; nucleotides outside the gene matches: 3. CDR1 GTSNPN and CDR2 SVGIG come from the germline V gene (reference sequence). The CDR3 bases are TGTGCCTGGAGTGTCAGGGGGCCCGACGAGCAGTACTTC. Its protein is CAWSVRGPDEQYF. Combining the CDR3 with reference TRBV30 and TRBJ2-7 gives the whole variable domain SQTIHQWPATLVQPVGSPLSLECTVEGTSNPNLYWYRQAAGRGLQLLFYSVGIGQISSEVPQNLSASRPQDRQFILSSKKLLLSDSGFYLCAWSVRGPDEQYFGPGTRLTVT.